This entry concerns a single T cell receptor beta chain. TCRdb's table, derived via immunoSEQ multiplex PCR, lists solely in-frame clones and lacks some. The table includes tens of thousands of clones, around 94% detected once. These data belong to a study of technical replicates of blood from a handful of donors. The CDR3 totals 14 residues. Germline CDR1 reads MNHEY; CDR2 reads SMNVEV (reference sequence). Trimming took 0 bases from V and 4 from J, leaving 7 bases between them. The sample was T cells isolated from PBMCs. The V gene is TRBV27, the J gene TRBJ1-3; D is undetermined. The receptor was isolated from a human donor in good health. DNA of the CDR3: TGTGCCAGCAGTTTATCACCCAGGGGAAACACCATATATTTT. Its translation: CASSLSPRGNTIYF.